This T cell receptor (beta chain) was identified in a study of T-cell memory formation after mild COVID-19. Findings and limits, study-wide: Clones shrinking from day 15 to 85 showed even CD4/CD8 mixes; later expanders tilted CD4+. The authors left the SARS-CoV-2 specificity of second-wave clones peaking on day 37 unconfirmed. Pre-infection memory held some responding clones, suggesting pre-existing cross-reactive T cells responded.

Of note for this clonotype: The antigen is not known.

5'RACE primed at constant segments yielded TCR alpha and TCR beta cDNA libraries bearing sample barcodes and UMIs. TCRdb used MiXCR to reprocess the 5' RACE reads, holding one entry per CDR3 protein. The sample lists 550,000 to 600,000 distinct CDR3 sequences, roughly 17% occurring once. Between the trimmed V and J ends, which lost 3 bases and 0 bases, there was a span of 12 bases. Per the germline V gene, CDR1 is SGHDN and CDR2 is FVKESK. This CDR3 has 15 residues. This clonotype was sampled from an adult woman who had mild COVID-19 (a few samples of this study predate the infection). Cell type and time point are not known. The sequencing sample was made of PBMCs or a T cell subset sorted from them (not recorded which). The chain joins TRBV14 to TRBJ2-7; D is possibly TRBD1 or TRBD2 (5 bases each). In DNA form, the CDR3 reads TGTGCCAGCAGCCACGAGGGGACCTTCTCCTACGAGCAGTACTTC. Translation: CASSHEGTFSYEQYF.